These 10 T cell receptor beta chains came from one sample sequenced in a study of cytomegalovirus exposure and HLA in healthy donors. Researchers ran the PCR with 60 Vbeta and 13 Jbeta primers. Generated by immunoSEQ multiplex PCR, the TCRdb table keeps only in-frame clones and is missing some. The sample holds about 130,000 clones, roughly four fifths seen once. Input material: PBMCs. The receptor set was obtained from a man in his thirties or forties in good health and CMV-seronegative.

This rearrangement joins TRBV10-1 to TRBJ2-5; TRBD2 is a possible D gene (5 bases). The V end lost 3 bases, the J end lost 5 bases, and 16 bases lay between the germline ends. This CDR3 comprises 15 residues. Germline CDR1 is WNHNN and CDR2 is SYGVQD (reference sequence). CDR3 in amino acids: CASSDAASLLETQYF. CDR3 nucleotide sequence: TGCGCCAGCAGTGATGCCGCTAGCCTTCTGGAGACCCAGTACTTC.

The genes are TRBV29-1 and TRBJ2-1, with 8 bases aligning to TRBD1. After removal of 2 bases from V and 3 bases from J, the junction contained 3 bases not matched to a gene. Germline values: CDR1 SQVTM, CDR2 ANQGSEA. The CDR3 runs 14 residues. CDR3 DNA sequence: TGCAGCGTTGAAATGGGACAGGTCTACAATGAGCAGTTCTTC. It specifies CSVEMGQVYNEQFF.

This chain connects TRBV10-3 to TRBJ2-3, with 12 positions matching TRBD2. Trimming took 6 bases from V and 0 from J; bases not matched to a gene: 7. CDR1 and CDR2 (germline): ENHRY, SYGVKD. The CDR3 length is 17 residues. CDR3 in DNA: TGTGCCATCAGCCTCGGACTAGCGGGATCTAGCACAGATACGCAGTATTTT. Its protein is CAISLGLAGSSTDTQYF.

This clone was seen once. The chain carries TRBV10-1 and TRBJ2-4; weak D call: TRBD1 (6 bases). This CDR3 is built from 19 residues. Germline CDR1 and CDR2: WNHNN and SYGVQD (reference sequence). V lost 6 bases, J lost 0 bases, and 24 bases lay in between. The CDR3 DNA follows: TGCGCCAGCAGCGCCTTAAACACCCCAGGGGTGCTAGCCAAAAACATTCAGTACTTC. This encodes CASSALNTPGVLAKNIQYF.

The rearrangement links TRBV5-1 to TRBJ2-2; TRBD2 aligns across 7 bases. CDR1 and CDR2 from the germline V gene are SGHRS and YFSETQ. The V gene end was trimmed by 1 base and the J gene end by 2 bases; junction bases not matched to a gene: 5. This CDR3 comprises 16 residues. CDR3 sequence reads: CASSLMGGLNTGELFF. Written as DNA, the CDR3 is TGCGCCAGCAGCTTGATGGGGGGACTAAACACCGGGGAGCTGTTTTTT.

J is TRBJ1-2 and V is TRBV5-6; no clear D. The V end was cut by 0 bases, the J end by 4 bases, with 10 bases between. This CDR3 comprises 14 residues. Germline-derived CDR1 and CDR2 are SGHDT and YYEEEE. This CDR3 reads CASSLGRRIYGYTF. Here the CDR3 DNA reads TGTGCCAGCAGCTTGGGACGGAGAATCTATGGCTACACCTTC.

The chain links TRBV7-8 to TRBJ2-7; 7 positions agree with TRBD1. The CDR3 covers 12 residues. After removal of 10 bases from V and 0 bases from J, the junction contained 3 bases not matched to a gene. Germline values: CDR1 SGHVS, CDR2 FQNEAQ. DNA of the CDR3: TGTGCCACCCGGGACAGCTCCTACGAGCAGTACTTC. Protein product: CATRDSSYEQYF.

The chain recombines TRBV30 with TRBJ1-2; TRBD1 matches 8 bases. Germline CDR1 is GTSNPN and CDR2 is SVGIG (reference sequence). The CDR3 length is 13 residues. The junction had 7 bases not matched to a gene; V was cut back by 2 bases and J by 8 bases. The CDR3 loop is CAWSQTGVEGYTF. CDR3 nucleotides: TGTGCCTGGAGTCAGACAGGGGTAGAGGGCTACACCTTC. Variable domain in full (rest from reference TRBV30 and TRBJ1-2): SQTIHQWPATLVQPVGSPLSLECTVEGTSNPNLYWYRQAAGRGLQLLFYSVGIGQISSEVPQNLSASRPQDRQFILSSKKLLLSDSGFYLCAWSQTGVEGYTFGSGTRLTVV.

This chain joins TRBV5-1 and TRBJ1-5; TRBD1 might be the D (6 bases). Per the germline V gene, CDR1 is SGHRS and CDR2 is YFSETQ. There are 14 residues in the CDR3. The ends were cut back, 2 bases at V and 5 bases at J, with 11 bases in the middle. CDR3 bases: TGCGCCAGCAGCTTTACAGGGTTGGATCAGCCCCAGCATTTT. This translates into CASSFTGLDQPQHF. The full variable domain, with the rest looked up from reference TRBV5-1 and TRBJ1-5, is KAGVTQTPRYLIKTRGQQVTLSCSPISGHRSVSWYQQTPGQGLQFLFEYFSETQRNKGNFPGRFSGRQFSNSRSEMNVSTLELGDSALYLCASSFTGLDQPQHFGDGTRLSIL.

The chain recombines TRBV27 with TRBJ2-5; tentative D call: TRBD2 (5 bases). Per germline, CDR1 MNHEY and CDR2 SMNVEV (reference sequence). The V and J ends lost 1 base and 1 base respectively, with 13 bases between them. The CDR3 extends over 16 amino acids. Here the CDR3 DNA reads TGTGCCAGCAGTTTATTGAGCGGAGAGCTCCAAGAGACCCAGTACTTC. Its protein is CASSLLSGELQETQYF.